This note documents a single T cell receptor beta chain sequence. Its antigen is undetermined. TCRdb analysed the RT-PCR reads with MiXCR anew, one entry per CDR3 protein. The table lists 550,000 to 800,000 distinct CDR3 sequences, around 14% of them singletons. Germline CDR1 is SGHTA and CDR2 is FQGTGA. Deletions cut 3 bases from V and 2 bases from J, with 12 bases between. The CDR3 contains 15 residues. The data are from a study of response to subunit inactivated influenza vaccine. Study-wide points: The authors suggested that every seasonal influenza vaccination recruits few new T cells.

The V call is TRBV7-3, the J call TRBJ2-3; D may be TRBD1 (6 bases). Material: PBMCs from blood, obtained 14 to 15 days before vaccination. The source is a man aged 50 to 60 who received an inactivated influenza vaccine. CDR3 amino acids: CASSFSGQTTDTQYF. The CDR3 DNA follows: TGTGCCAGCAGCTTCAGCGGACAGACCACAGATACGCAGTATTTT. Full variable domain (outside the CDR3, taken from reference TRBV7-3 and TRBJ2-3): GAGVSQTPSNKVTEKGKYVELRCDPISGHTALYWYRQSLGQGPEFLIYFQGTGAADDSGLPNDRFFAVRPEGSVSTLKIQRTERGDSAVYLCASSFSGQTTDTQYFGPGTRLTVL.